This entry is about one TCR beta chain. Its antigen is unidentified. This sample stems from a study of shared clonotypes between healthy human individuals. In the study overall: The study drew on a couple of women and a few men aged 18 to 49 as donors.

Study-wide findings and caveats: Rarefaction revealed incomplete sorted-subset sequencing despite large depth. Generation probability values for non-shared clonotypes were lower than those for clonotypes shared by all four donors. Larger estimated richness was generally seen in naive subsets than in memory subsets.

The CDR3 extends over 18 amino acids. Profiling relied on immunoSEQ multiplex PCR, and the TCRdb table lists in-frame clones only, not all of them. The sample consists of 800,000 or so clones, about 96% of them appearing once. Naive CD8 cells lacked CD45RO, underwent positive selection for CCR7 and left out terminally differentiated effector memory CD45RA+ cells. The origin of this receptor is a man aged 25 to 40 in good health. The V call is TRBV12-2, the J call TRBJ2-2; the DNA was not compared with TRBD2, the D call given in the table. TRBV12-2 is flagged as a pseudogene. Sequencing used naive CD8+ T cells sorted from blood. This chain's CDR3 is CASRHPSTRTANTGELFF. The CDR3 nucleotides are TGTGCAAGTCGTCATCCGTCGACTAGGACCGCGAACACCGGGGAGCTGTTTTTT.